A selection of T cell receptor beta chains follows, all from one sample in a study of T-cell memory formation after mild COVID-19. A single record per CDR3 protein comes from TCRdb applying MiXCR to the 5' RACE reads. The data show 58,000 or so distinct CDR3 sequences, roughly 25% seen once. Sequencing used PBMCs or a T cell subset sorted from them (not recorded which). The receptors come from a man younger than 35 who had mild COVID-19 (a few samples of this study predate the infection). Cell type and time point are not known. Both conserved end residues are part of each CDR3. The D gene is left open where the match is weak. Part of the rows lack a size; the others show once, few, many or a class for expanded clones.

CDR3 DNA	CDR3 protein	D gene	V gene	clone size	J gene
TGTGCCATCAGTCCTGGACAGCGAGAAGAGACCCAGTACTTC	CAISPGQREETQYF	NA	TRBV10-3	NA	TRBJ2-5
TGCGCCAGCAGCCCGGGGCCCAATCAGCCCCAGCATTTT	CASSPGPNQPQHF	NA	TRBV4-1	NA	TRBJ1-5
TGCGCCAGCAGCCTGCGGGTTGGGTACGAGCAGTACTTC	CASSLRVGYEQYF	NA	TRBV4-1	few	TRBJ2-7
TGCAGTGTCCAGAGCCCCGCAAAATACGAGCAGTACTTC	CSVQSPAKYEQYF	NA	TRBV20-1	few	TRBJ2-7
TGTGCCAGCAGTCACCCCCAGTGGGAAACCTATGGCTACACCTTC	CASSHPQWETYGYTF	NA	TRBV6-2/TRBV6-3	NA	TRBJ1-2
TGTGCCAGCAGCTCACAAGCGACAGGGTTGGAGGAGACCCAGTACTTC	CASSSQATGLEETQYF	TRBD1	TRBV7-9	few	TRBJ2-5
TGTGCCAGCAGCCCGGGACAGGGCTTCGACGAGCAGTACTTC	CASSPGQGFDEQYF	TRBD1	TRBV12-3/TRBV12-4	NA	TRBJ2-7
TGTGCCAGCAGCTCGGGACTAAACTACGAGCAGTACTTC	CASSSGLNYEQYF	TRBD2	TRBV7-8	many	TRBJ2-7
TGTGCCAGCAGTTCCGGGACAGGGTGGAATGAGCAGTTCTTC	CASSSGTGWNEQFF	TRBD1	TRBV6-5	NA	TRBJ2-1
TGTGCCACCGGCCCCCCCGGAGATGAGCAGTTCTTC	CATGPPGDEQFF	NA	TRBV6-5	few	TRBJ2-1
TGTGCCAGCAGCTTGGAGGCAGGGCAACTTGTCTACACCTTC	CASSLEAGQLVYTF	NA	TRBV5-6	few	TRBJ1-2
TGTGCCAGCAGCTTAGTGCAGGAGATTGGAAACACCATATATTTT	CASSLVQEIGNTIYF	NA	TRBV7-9	NA	TRBJ1-3
TGTGCCAGCGATCCCTGGGGGCTACCGGGGGGGCCCGGTGAGGGGACCCAGTACTTC	CASDPWGLPGGPGEGTQYF	TRBD2	TRBV6-6	few	TRBJ2-5
TGTGCCAGCAGCCAAGCCCCCGGGTACGGCTACACCTTC	CASSQAPGYGYTF	NA	TRBV3-1	few	TRBJ1-2
TGCGCCAGCAGCCAAGATGGGGGAAACAATGAGCAGTTCTTC	CASSQDGGNNEQFF	NA	TRBV4-1	NA	TRBJ2-1
TGTGCCAGCAGCTTAGGACAGCGGGATGTTTTCTTT	CASSLGQRDVFF	NA	TRBV7-9	NA	TRBJ1-1
TGCGCCAGCAGAGGACGGGACAGGGACAGGCGTTCACCCCTCCACTTT	CASRGRDRDRRSPLHF	TRBD1	TRBV5-1	few	TRBJ1-6
TGCGCCAGCAGCCAGCTTGGGGATACGCAGTATTTT	CASSQLGDTQYF	NA	TRBV5-1	NA	TRBJ2-3
TGTGCCAGCAGCCCGGGACTTGGAAACACCATATATTTT	CASSPGLGNTIYF	NA	TRBV7-9	NA	TRBJ1-3
TGTGCCAGCAGCTTAGTTCCAGCGGGGATTCACAATGAGCAGTTCTTC	CASSLVPAGIHNEQFF	TRBD2	TRBV7-2	NA	TRBJ2-1
TGTGCCAGCAGTGCCTTAGCGGGGGTGGGTGATACGCAGTATTTT	CASSALAGVGDTQYF	TRBD2	TRBV12-3/TRBV12-4	NA	TRBJ2-3
TGTGCCAGCAGTCGGCGGGGGCCCTACAATGAGCAGTTCTTC	CASSRRGPYNEQFF	NA	TRBV28	NA	TRBJ2-1
TGCGCCAGCAGAACGGACAGGGTGAGGTATGGCTACACCTTC	CASRTDRVRYGYTF	TRBD1	TRBV5-1	NA	TRBJ1-2
TGTGCCAGCAGCGATGGGTTTGACAATGAGCAGTTCTTC	CASSDGFDNEQFF	NA	TRBV9	few	TRBJ2-1
TGTGCCAGCAGTCCTGTGGGCACAGATACGCAGTATTTT	CASSPVGTDTQYF	NA	TRBV2	few	TRBJ2-3
TGTGCCAGCAGCCCAGGGGACATCCCCTCTCACGAGCAGTACTTC	CASSPGDIPSHEQYF	NA	TRBV7-9	few	TRBJ2-7
TGTGCCAGCGATAGCGGGGGCTACAATGAGCAGTTCTTC	CASDSGGYNEQFF	TRBD2	TRBV7-9	NA	TRBJ2-1
TGCGCCAGCAGCCCGGGGCCCGGGGGGCCGGACACAGATACGCAGTATTTT	CASSPGPGGPDTDTQYF	NA	TRBV4-3	few	TRBJ2-3
TGTGCCAGCAGCTTGTGGATACCCACTGAGGGAACCCCCTATCGCTACACCTTC	CASSLWIPTEGTPYRYTF	NA	TRBV5-8	NA	TRBJ1-2
TGTGCCAGCAGGGGTAGAACCAAAAACATTCAGTACTTC	CASRGRTKNIQYF	NA	TRBV7-8	few	TRBJ2-4
TGCAGTGCTAGAGATGGCCAGGCTCAAAACACCGGGGAGCTGTTTTTT	CSARDGQAQNTGELFF	NA	TRBV20-1	few	TRBJ2-2
TGCGCCAGCAGCTTGAATCCTCCGGACTCGGAAGGAGCTTTCTTT	CASSLNPPDSEGAFF	NA	TRBV5-1	few	TRBJ1-1
TGTGCCAGCACCCCCCGAGGTGATACGCAGTATTTT	CASTPRGDTQYF	NA	TRBV11-2	NA	TRBJ2-3
TGTGCCAGCAGTCCCACCGGGACTATAACTGAGACCCAGTACTTC	CASSPTGTITETQYF	TRBD2	TRBV12-3/TRBV12-4	NA	TRBJ2-5
TGTGCCAGCAGTTATACAGGGCGCACTGAAGCTTTCTTT	CASSYTGRTEAFF	NA	TRBV6-5	NA	TRBJ1-1
TGCGCCAGCAGCTGGGGACAGGGAGCCTACGAGCAGTACTTC	CASSWGQGAYEQYF	TRBD1	TRBV5-1	few	TRBJ2-7
TGCGCCAGCAGCCAATCTCTAGCGGGGGTCTCCTACGAGCAGTACTTC	CASSQSLAGVSYEQYF	TRBD2	TRBV4-3	NA	TRBJ2-7
TGTGCCAGCAGCTCCCTTCCGGGACAGCACAATGAGCAGTTCTTC	CASSSLPGQHNEQFF	TRBD1	TRBV7-3	few	TRBJ2-1
TGCGCCAGCAGCTTGATGGACCTAGAGAGTGCCTACAATGAGCAGTTCTTC	CASSLMDLESAYNEQFF	NA	TRBV5-1	NA	TRBJ2-1
TGTGCCAGCAGCCCTGCCAGGGCCCCCTACGAGCAGTACTTC	CASSPARAPYEQYF	NA	TRBV7-2	many	TRBJ2-7
TGTGCCAGCAGCCAAGACGTCTCGAGTACCGGGGCCAACGTCCTGACTTTC	CASSQDVSSTGANVLTF	NA	TRBV4-2	many	TRBJ2-6
TGTGCCAGCAGTTTAGTGGGGGCAGATACGCAGTATTTT	CASSLVGADTQYF	NA	TRBV12-3/TRBV12-4	NA	TRBJ2-3
TGTGCCAGCAGTTACGGGAGACCTCCAGATACGCAGTATTTT	CASSYGRPPDTQYF	NA	TRBV6-5	few	TRBJ2-3
TGCAGTGCTAGAATTACTAGCGGGGGCTCCACCGGGGAGCTGTTTTTT	CSARITSGGSTGELFF	TRBD2	TRBV20-1	few	TRBJ2-2
TGCAGCGTTGTTGGTAGCGGGGCCTACGAGCAGTACTTC	CSVVGSGAYEQYF	TRBD2	TRBV29-1	NA	TRBJ2-7
TGTGCCAGCAGCTATACCGGACAGGACTACGAGCAGTACTTC	CASSYTGQDYEQYF	TRBD1	TRBV6-5	NA	TRBJ2-7
TGCGCCAGCAGCCAAGATGGGGGGGCGGAGGATACGCAGTATTTT	CASSQDGGAEDTQYF	NA	TRBV4-3	few	TRBJ2-3
TGTGCCAGCAGTGGGAATCTAGCCAAAAACATTCAGTACTTC	CASSGNLAKNIQYF	NA	TRBV27	few	TRBJ2-4
TGTGCCACCAGTGATGGGACAGGGCCAACTAATGAAAAACTGTTTTTT	CATSDGTGPTNEKLFF	TRBD1	TRBV24-1	NA	TRBJ1-4
TGTGCCAGCAGCTTAATTAGGAGAGGGCCCTCGCACACTGAAGCTTTCTTT	CASSLIRRGPSHTEAFF	NA	TRBV7-3	NA	TRBJ1-1
TGTGCCATCAGTGATCGAGGTTCATATAACAATGAGCAGTTCTTC	CAISDRGSYNNEQFF	NA	TRBV10-3	few	TRBJ2-1
TGTGCCAGCAGCTTTCTGGATACGCAGTATTTT	CASSFLDTQYF	NA	TRBV11-1	NA	TRBJ2-3
TGCGCCAGCAGCTTCTCAGGGACCTACGAGCAGTACTTC	CASSFSGTYEQYF	NA	TRBV5-1	few	TRBJ2-7
TGTGCTAGCAGCCGGCTCGGCGGGGAGCAGTTCTTC	CASSRLGGEQFF	NA	TRBV7-7	few	TRBJ2-1
TGTGCCAGCAGTTTATTGTCAGTTCGTGTCGCCGGGGAGCTGTTTTTT	CASSLLSVRVAGELFF	NA	TRBV28	NA	TRBJ2-2
TGCGCCAGCAGTTGGGGGATTGATCAGCCCCAGCATTTT	CASSWGIDQPQHF	NA	TRBV10-2	NA	TRBJ1-5
TGTGCCAGCAGTGAGAGCGGGGGACAAGAGACCCAGTACTTC	CASSESGGQETQYF	TRBD2	TRBV6-4	once	TRBJ2-5
TGTGCCAGCAGTTCCGGGGGGGGCAACACCGGGGAGCTGTTTTTT	CASSSGGGNTGELFF	TRBD2	TRBV6-5	NA	TRBJ2-2
TGTGCCAGCAGTTTCGGTCAGAACACCGGGGAGCTGTTTTTT	CASSFGQNTGELFF	NA	TRBV12-3/TRBV12-4	many	TRBJ2-2
TGTGCCAGCAGCAGGGGGGGCTACAATGAGCAGTTCTTC	CASSRGGYNEQFF	NA	TRBV3-1	NA	TRBJ2-1